This T cell receptor beta chain appears in the sequencing data of a study of blood T cell repertoires in COVID-19. About the research overall: Donors in the United States, Italy and Spain gave samples during acute or convalescent COVID-19. PBMCs, B-cell-depleted T cells, or T cells were the source of the cDNA or gDNA that made up the material.

The CDR3 loop spans 14 amino acids. Germline V lookup: CDR1 SEHNR, CDR2 FQNEAQ (reference sequence). The ends lost 1 base at V and 6 bases at J; junction bases unmatched: 5. In the source study's methods: Estimation of nucleated cell counts was performed using reference gene primer amplification. Here immunoSEQ multiplex PCR was the method, and the copy in TCRdb shows in-frame clones only, minus some. V, J and clone size reflect that table, while D and trimming were determined from the DNA. The sample has under 300,000 clones, approximately 80% seen once. The chain links TRBV7-9 to TRBJ1-2, with TRBD1 matching 7 bases. The clonotype was recovered from a man between 25 and 39 years old who had recovered from COVID-19. Sequences were obtained from peripheral blood. CDR3 nucleotides: TGTGCCAGCAGCTTAGTACAGGGGTCCGATGGCTACACCTTC. Amino acid sequence: CASSLVQGSDGYTF.